The text below deals with one T cell receptor beta chain. Antigen unknown. Germline loops: CDR1 ENHRY, CDR2 SYGVKD. The V gene lost 0 bases and the J gene lost 1 base, with 6 bases spanning the gap. There are 14 residues in the CDR3. The record originates from a study of T cell repertoires in cytomegalovirus infection. The overall study: HLA-B-restricted CMV epitopes that are well studied, plus recently identified HLA-C-restricted ones, were used by the study. Both CMV infection and a matching HLA type were indicated by public TCR beta signatures. Study results and limitations: Of the TCR beta families, the public ones yielded a cumulative frequency that identified carriers of CMV plus the relevant HLA.

TCRdb used MiXCR to reprocess the reads, holding one entry per CDR3 protein. The data contain roughly 500,000 distinct CDR3 sequences, approximately 42% of them seen just once; the ten biggest clones take up 43%. This specimen consisted of cultured PBMCs, obtained from culture after CMV antigen stimulation. The gene calls are TRBV10-3 and TRBJ2-5, with D uncertain. This TCR was sampled from a human donor in good health (CMV status not recorded). Some clones in this sample may be carry-over from other donors' samples. The CDR3 reads CAISESTAQETQYF. The DNA for the CDR3 is TGTGCCATCAGTGAGTCTACGGCCCAAGAGACCCAGTACTTC.